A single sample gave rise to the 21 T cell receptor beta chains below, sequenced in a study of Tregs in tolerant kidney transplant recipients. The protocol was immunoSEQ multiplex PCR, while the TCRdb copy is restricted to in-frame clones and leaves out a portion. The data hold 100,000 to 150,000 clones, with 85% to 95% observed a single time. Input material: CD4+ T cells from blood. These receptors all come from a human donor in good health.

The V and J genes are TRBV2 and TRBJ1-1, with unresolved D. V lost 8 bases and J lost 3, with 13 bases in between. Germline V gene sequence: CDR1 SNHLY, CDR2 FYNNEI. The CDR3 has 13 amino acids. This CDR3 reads CASGPLGDTEAFF. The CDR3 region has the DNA TGTGCCAGCGGACCCCTCGGGGACACTGAAGCTTTCTTT.

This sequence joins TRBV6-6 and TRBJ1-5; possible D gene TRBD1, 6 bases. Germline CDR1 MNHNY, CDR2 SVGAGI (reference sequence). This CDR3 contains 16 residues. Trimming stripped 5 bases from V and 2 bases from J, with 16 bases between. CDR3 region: CASSPKARGGNQPQHF. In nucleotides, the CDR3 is TGTGCCAGCAGTCCCAAGGCCAGGGGTGGCAATCAGCCCCAGCATTTT.

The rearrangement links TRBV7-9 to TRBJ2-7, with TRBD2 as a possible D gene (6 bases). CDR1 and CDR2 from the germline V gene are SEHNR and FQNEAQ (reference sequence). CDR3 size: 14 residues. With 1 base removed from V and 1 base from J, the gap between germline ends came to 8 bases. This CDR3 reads CASSLVRDSYEQYF. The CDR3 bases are TGTGCCAGCAGCTTAGTGCGGGATTCCTACGAGCAGTACTTC.

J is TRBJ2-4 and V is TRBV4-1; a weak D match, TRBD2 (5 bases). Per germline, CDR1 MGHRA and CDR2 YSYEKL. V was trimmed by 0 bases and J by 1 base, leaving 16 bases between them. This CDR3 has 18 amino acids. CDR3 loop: CASSQDPGGPLAKNIQYF. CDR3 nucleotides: TGCGCCAGCAGCCAAGATCCTGGAGGCCCCCTTGCCAAAAACATTCAGTACTTC.

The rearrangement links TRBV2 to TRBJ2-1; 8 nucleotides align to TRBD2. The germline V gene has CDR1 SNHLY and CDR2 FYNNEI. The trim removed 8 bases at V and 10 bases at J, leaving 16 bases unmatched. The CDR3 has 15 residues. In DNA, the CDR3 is TGTGCCAGCCTCTGGGACGCGGGAGGCCCGGGGGAGCAGTTCTTC. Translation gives CASLWDAGGPGEQFF.

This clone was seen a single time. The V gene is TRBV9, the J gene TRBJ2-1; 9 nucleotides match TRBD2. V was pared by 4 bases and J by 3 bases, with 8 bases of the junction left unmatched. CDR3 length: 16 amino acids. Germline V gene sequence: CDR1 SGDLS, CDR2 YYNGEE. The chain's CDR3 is CASSTIAGAVYNEQFF. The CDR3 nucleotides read TGTGCCAGCAGCACCATAGCGGGAGCGGTCTACAATGAGCAGTTCTTC. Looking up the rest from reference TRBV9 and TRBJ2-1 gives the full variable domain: DSGVTQTPKHLITATGQRVTLRCSPRSGDLSVYWYQQSLDQGLQFLIQYYNGEERAKGNILERFSAQQFPDLHSELNLSSLELGDSALYFCASSTIAGAVYNEQFFGPGTRLTVL.

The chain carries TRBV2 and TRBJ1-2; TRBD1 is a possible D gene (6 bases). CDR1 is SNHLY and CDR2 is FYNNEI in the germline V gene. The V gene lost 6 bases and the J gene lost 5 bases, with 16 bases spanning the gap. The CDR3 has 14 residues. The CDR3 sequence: CASSFQGKGYGYTF. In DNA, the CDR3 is TGTGCCAGCAGCTTTCAGGGGAAGGGATATGGCTACACCTTC.

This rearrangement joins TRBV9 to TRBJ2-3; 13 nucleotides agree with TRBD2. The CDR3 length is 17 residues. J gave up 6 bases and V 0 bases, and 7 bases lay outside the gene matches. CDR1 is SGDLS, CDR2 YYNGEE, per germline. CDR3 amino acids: CASSVATSGRAGDTQYF. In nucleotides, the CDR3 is TGTGCCAGCAGCGTAGCCACTAGCGGGAGGGCTGGGGATACGCAGTATTTT.

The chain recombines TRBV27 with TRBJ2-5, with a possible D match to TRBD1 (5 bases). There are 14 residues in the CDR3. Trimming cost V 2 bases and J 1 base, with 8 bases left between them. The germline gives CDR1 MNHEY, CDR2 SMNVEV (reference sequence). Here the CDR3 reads CASSLRGIQETQYF. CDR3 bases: TGTGCCAGCAGTTTAAGGGGTATCCAAGAGACCCAGTACTTC.

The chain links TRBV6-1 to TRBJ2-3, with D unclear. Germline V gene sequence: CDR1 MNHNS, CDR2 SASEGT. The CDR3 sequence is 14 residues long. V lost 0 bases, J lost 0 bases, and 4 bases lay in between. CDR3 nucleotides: TGTGCCAGCAGTGAAGCGCTAAGCACAGATACGCAGTATTTT. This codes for CASSEALSTDTQYF.

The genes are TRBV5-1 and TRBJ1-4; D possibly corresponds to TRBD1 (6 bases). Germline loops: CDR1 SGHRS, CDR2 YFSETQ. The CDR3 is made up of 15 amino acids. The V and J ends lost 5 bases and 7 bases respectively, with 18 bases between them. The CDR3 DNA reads TGCGCCAGCAGTCCCAGGACAGTCGGGGGTGAAAAACTGTTTTTT. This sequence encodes CASSPRTVGGEKLFF. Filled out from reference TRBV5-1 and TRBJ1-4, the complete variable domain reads KAGVTQTPRYLIKTRGQQVTLSCSPISGHRSVSWYQQTPGQGLQFLFEYFSETQRNKGNFPGRFSGRQFSNSRSEMNVSTLELGDSALYLCASSPRTVGGEKLFFGSGTQLSVL.

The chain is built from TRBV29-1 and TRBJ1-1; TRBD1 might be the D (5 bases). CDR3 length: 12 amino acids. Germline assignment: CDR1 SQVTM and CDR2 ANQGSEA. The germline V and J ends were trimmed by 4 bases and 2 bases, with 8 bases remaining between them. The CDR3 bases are TGCAGCGTTGGTAGGGGCAACACTGAAGCTTTCTTT. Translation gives CSVGRGNTEAFF.

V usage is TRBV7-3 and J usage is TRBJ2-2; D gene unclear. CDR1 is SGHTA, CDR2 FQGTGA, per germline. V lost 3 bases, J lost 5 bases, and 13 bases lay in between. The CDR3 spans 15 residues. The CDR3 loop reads CASSLGPAPTGELFF. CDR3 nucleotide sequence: TGTGCCAGCAGCTTGGGTCCGGCCCCGACCGGGGAGCTGTTTTTT.

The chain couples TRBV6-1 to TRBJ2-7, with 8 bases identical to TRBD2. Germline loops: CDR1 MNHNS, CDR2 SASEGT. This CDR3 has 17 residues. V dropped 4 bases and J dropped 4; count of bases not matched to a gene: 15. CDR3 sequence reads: CASSGLGGGGIVYEQYF. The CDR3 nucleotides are TGTGCCAGCAGTGGATTAGGTGGCGGGGGGATAGTGTACGAGCAGTACTTC.

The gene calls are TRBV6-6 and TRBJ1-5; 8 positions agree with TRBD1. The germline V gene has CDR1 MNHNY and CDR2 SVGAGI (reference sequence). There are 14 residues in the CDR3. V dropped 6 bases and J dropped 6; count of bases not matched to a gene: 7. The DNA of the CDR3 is TGTGCCAGCAGCCAGGGGGCAGGAGGTCAGCCCCAGCATTTT. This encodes CASSQGAGGQPQHF.

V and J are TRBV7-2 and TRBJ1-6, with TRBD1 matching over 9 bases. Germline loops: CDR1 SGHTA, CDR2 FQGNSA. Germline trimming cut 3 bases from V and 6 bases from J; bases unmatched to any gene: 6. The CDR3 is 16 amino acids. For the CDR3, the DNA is TGTGCCAGCAGCTTGAGTCACAGGGGGCTTAATTCACCCCTCCACTTT. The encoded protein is CASSLSHRGLNSPLHF.

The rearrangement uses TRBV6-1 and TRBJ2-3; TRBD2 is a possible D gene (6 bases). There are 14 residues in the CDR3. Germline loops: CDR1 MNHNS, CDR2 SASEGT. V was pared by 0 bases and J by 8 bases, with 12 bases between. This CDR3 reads CASSEAGGGGTQYF. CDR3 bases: TGTGCCAGCAGTGAAGCGGGGGGAGGCGGTACGCAGTATTTT.

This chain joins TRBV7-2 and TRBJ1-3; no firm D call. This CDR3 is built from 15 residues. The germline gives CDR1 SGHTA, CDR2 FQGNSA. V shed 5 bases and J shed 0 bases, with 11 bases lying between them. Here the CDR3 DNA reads TGTGCCAGCAGCCCCGGGTTTTTCTCTGGAAACACCATATATTTT. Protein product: CASSPGFFSGNTIYF.

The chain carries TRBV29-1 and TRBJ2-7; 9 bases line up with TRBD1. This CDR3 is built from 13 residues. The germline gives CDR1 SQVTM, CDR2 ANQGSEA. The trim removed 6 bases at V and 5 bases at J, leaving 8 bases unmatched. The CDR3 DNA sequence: TGCAGCGTGAGAATACAGGGGGCCCACGAGCAGTACTTC. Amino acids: CSVRIQGAHEQYF.

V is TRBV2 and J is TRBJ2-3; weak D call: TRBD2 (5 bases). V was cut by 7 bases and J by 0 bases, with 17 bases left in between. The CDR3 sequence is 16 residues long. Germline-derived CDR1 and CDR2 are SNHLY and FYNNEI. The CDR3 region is CASTGVRVSSTDTQYF. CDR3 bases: TGTGCCAGCACTGGGGTGCGGGTTTCTAGCACAGATACGCAGTATTTT.

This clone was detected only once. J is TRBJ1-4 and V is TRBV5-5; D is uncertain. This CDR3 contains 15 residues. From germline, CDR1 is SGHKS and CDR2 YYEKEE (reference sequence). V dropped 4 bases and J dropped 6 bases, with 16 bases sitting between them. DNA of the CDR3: TGTGCCAGCAGCCGACTCTCTGGAGGTGATGAAAAACTGTTTTTT. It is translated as CASSRLSGGDEKLFF.